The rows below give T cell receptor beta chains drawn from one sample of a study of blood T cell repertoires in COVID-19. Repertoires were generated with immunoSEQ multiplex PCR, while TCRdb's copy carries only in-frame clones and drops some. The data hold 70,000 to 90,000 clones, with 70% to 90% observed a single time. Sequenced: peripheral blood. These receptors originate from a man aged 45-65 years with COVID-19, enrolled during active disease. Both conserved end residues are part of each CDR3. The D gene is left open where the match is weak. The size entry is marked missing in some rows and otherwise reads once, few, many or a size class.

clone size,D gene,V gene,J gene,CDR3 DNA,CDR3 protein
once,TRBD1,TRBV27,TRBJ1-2,TGTGCCAGCAGGCAAACAGGGGTGGGGGGCTACACCTTC,CASRQTGVGGYTF
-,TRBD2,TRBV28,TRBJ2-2,TGTGCCAGCAGTACTAGCGGGAGGGCCAACGGGGAGCTGTTTTTT,CASSTSGRANGELFF
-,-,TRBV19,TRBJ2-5,TGTGCCAGTAGTATAGGGGGCAGGGTTGCCTCACAAGAGACCCAGTACTTC,CASSIGGRVASQETQYF
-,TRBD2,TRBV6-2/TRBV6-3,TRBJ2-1,TGTGCCAGCAGCCAGTTGGAGCGGGAGGCCTACTACAATGAGCAGTTCTTC,CASSQLEREAYYNEQFF
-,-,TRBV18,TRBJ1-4,TGTGCCAGCTCACCCCAGGCGGGGTACAATGAAAAACTGTTTTTT,CASSPQAGYNEKLFF
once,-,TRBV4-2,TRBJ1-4,TGTGCCAGCAGCCCCGGGACTTTGGGTGAAAAACTGTTTTTT,CASSPGTLGEKLFF
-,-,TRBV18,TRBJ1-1,TGTGCCAGCTCGGCAGTGGCAGGGGACACTGAAGCTTTCTTT,CASSAVAGDTEAFF
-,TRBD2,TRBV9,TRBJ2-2,TGTGCCAGCAGCCCTACTCTATCACGAGCGGGGACGAACACCGGGGAGCTGTTTTTT,CASSPTLSRAGTNTGELFF
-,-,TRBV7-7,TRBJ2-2,TGTGCTAGCAGCCAAAATCCCGGGGAGCTGTTTTTT,CASSQNPGELFF
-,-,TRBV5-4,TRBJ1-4,TGTGCCAGCAGCGGGGGGGGTTTTGGAACTAATGAAAAACTGTTTTTT,CASSGGGFGTNEKLFF
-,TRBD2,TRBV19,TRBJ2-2,TGTGCCAGTAACTTAGGGGTAGGGAGGGACACCGGGGAGCTGTTTTTT,CASNLGVGRDTGELFF
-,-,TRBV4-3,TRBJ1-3,TGCGCCAGCAGCCATCTCTACCCAGCGGGCTCTGGAAACACCATATATTTT,CASSHLYPAGSGNTIYF
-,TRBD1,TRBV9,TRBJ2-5,TGTGCCAGCAGCGTAGACGGTACAGGGGTAAGGGAGACCCAGTACTTC,CASSVDGTGVRETQYF
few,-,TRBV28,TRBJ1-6,TGTGCCAGCAGTTTATGGGGGACGGGGGGTACGAATTCACCCCTCCACTTT,CASSLWGTGGTNSPLHF
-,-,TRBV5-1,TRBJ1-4,TGCGCCAGCAGCCCTGGGGCGGAAAAACTGTTTTTT,CASSPGAEKLFF
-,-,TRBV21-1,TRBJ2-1,TGTGCCAGCAGCAAAAATCGAGACAGGGGCGCCAACAATGAGCAGTTCTTC,CASSKNRDRGANNEQFF
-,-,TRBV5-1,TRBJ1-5,TGCGCCCGCAGCTTGGAGGGGGGGGGCAATCAGCCCCAGCATTTT,CARSLEGGGNQPQHF